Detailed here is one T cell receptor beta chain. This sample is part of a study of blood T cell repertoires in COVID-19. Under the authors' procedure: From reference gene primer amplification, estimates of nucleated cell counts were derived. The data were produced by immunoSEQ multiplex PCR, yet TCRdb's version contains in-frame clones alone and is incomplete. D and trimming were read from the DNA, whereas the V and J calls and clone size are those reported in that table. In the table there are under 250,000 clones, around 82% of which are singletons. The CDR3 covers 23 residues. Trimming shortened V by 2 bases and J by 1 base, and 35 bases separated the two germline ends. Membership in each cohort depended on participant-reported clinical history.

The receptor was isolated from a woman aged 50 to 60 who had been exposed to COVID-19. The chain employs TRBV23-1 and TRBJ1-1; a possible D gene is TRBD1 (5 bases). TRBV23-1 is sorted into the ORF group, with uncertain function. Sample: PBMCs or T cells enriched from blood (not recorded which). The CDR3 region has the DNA TGCGCCAGCAGTCAACCCCCCCGCCTTTGTATTCGTGGCCGACAGTGGCGGAACACTGAAGCTTTCTTT. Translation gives CASSQPPRLCIRGRQWRNTEAFF.